This TCR beta chain came from a study of cytomegalovirus exposure and HLA in healthy donors. Findings of the study overall: When presence/absence was analysed, sequencing depth was taken to be roughly uniform across donors. A later analysis revealed that TCR association rates differed between HLA loci, peaking at DRB1 and bottoming out at HLA-C.

The CDR3 covers 13 residues. The germline gives CDR1 SNHLY, CDR2 FYNNEI. V gave up 6 bases and J gave up 4 bases; unmatched junction bases: 1. It was with 60 Vbeta and 13 Jbeta primers that the PCR ran. Profiled with immunoSEQ multiplex PCR; TCRdb holds only in-frame clones, not every one. The sample has 120,000 or so clones; approximately 79% are singletons. Concerning this clone itself: Its antigen is not known.

This chain uses TRBV2 with TRBJ1-1; TRBD1 aligns across 11 bases. The source of this sequence is a man aged 30 to 39 in good health and CMV-seropositive. Sequencing input: PBMCs. The CDR3 loop reads CASRGQGATEAFF. The CDR3 DNA sequence: TGTGCCAGCAGAGGACAGGGGGCCACTGAAGCTTTCTTT.